This TCR beta chain was retrieved from a study of T-cell reconstitution after alpha-beta-depleted transplantation in children. Unique molecular identifiers were used to barcode this TCRbeta library. TCRdb itself ran the PCR reads through MiXCR, one entry per CDR3 protein. The sample shows a few hundred thousand distinct CDR3 sequences, approximately 12% of them seen only once. This clonotype was recorded a few times. The CDR3 loop spans 14 amino acids. V lost 5 bases, J lost 5 bases, and 12 bases lay in between. From germline, CDR1 is SNHLY and CDR2 FYNNEI. The receptor was derived from a human donor who donated a stem cell graft to a child with combined immunodeficiency. The chain is built from TRBV2 and TRBJ2-2, with D perhaps matching TRBD1 (6 bases). Sequenced material: PBMCs from the stem cell graft donor, taken from the stem cell graft. In DNA, the CDR3 is TGTGCCAGCAGTATACAGGGATCAACCGGGGAGCTGTTTTTT. Its protein is CASSIQGSTGELFF.